This TCR beta chain was identified during a study of shared clonotypes between healthy human individuals. This CDR3 is 14 amino acids long. V was cut by 0 bases and J by 2 bases, with 8 bases left in between. CDR1 SGHAT and CDR2 FQNNGV come from the germline V gene. Concerning this clone: The same CDR3 is also encoded by other DNA sequences in this sample.

Recent vaccinations or acute infections were absent in the healthy HIV-negative adult donors. The run depth of the assay was deep. Authors' processing steps: Junction-only immunoSEQ data arrived without quality scores, meaning filtering differed. Sequencing was performed with immunoSEQ multiplex PCR; in TCRdb, only in-frame clones are kept and a portion is missing. V and J calls plus clone size are reproduced from that table; the DNA served to infer D and trimming. Of nearly 1,000,000 clones in the sample, approximately 80% were seen once. This clonotype originated in a man younger than 35 in good health. Sequenced sample: memory CD4+ T cells sorted from blood. The subset: CD45RA-negative fraction. The chain is built from TRBV11-2 and TRBJ2-7, with D possibly TRBD2 on 6 matching bases. The chain's CDR3 is CASSLEEGPYEQYF. CDR3 DNA sequence: TGTGCCAGCAGCTTAGAGGAGGGACCCTACGAGCAGTACTTC.